This TCR beta chain was profiled in a study of T cell repertoires in cytomegalovirus infection. TCRdb re-called the reads through MiXCR, storing one row per CDR3 protein. The data show tens of thousands of distinct CDR3 sequences, 4% seen once. The ends were cut back, 3 bases at V and 3 bases at J, with 14 bases in the middle. Per germline, CDR1 SGHTA and CDR2 FQGNSA. This CDR3 is built from 16 residues. This clonotype appeared many times. What it binds is not known. Study-level results: In two of eight donors, the top clonotype was HLA-C-restricted CMV-specific.

Sequencing was performed on PBMCs. J is TRBJ2-2 and V is TRBV7-2, with D perhaps matching TRBD1 (6 bases). This clonotype was obtained from a human donor in good health (CMV status not recorded). Some clones in this sample may be carry-over from other donors' samples. The CDR3 spells CASSLRGNGYTGELFF. CDR3 nucleotides: TGTGCCAGCAGCTTGAGGGGGAATGGTTACACCGGGGAGCTGTTTTTT.